This TCR beta chain came from a study of blood T cell repertoires in COVID-19. Study at large: Researchers got acute and convalescent COVID-19 samples from the United States, Italy and Spain. PBMCs, B-cell-depleted T cells, or T cells provided the cDNA or gDNA that made up the material.

As handled by the study authors: For nucleated cells, counts were estimated from reference gene primer amplification. TCRdb's table, derived via immunoSEQ multiplex PCR, lists solely in-frame clones and lacks some. V and J calls and clone size follow that table, whereas D and trimming were derived from the DNA. The profile shows approximately 140,000 clones, 88% of them singletons. The CDR3 is 14 amino acids. Germline V CDR1 and CDR2: DFQATT, SNEGSKA (reference sequence). Between the trimmed V and J ends, which lost 3 bases and 4 bases, there was a span of 16 bases. Material for sequencing was peripheral blood. The clonotype was recovered from a man aged 50-60 years with active or convalescent COVID-19. This rearrangement joins TRBV20-1 to TRBJ2-7; D possibly corresponds to TRBD1 (6 bases). CDR3 coding DNA: TGCAGTGCTAGTGGGGGCACCCAGGTATACGAGCAGTACTTC. Translating it yields CSASGGTQVYEQYF.